Each of the 26 T cell receptor beta chains below was sequenced from the same sample in a study of blood T cell repertoires in COVID-19. The assay was immunoSEQ multiplex PCR, and TCRdb's table has in-frame clones only and misses some. The data contain some 700,000 clones, 90% of them singletons. The source material was peripheral blood. These receptors came from a young woman with acute or convalescent COVID-19.

As for this clone: Distinct nucleotide sequences in the sample also encode this CDR3. The rearrangement joins TRBV19 to TRBJ1-1; D is uncertain. Germline values: CDR1 LNHDA, CDR2 SQIVND (reference sequence). V was trimmed by 1 base and J by 1 base, leaving 4 bases between them. CDR3 length: 13 amino acids. CDR3 protein: CASSIGGNTEAFF. CDR3 DNA: TGTGCCAGTAGTATAGGCGGGAACACTGAAGCTTTCTTT.

The V call is TRBV6-1, the J call TRBJ1-1; D unclear. This CDR3 contains 15 residues. Germline assignment: CDR1 MNHNS and CDR2 SASEGT. V was trimmed by 0 bases and J by 1 base, leaving 9 bases between them. The CDR3 nucleotides are TGTGCCAGCAGTGAAGCGGCGGTAGGGAACACTGAAGCTTTCTTT. It yields the protein CASSEAAVGNTEAFF.

With regard to this clone: Different DNA sequences within this sample yield the same CDR3. The CDR3 DNA reads TGTGCCTGGAGTGTAAGGGGGCCCTACGAGCAGTACTTC. Its protein is CAWSVRGPYEQYF. This rearrangement joins TRBV30 to TRBJ2-7; 7 bases are shared with TRBD1. Germline V gene data show CDR1 as GTSNPN and CDR2 as SVGIG (reference sequence). V gave up 0 bases and J gave up 2 bases; unmatched junction bases: 1. This CDR3 has 13 amino acids.

The chain employs TRBV14 and TRBJ1-6, with TRBD1 matching 7 bases. The CDR3 runs 17 residues. Trimming at V came to 0 bases and at J to 4 bases, leaving 6 bases not matched to a gene. CDR1 SGHDN and CDR2 FVKESK come from the germline V gene. The CDR3 sequence: CASSQDSGQAYNSPLHF. The CDR3 coding sequence is TGTGCCAGCAGCCAAGACAGCGGACAGGCATATAATTCACCCCTCCACTTT.

This clone was seen just once. The CDR3 spells CASTRRGSRFAFF. DNA for the CDR3: TGTGCCAGCACCCGCAGAGGGAGTCGCTTCGCTTTCTTT. The chain joins TRBV3-1 (or the pseudogene TRBV3-2) to TRBJ1-1; D is ambiguous. V lost 7 bases and J 11 bases, leaving 20 bases between the germline ends. The germline gives CDR1 LGHDT, CDR2 YNNKEL (reference sequence). The CDR3 is 13 amino acids.

This clone occurred a few times. The J gene is TRBJ2-7, the V gene TRBV2, with no clear D. Trimming removed 8 bases at V and 2 bases at J, with 10 bases between. This CDR3 spans 12 amino acids. Germline loops: CDR1 SNHLY, CDR2 FYNNEI. CDR3 in DNA: TGTGCCAGCGCCTGGGCGCCCTACGAGCAGTACTTC. Its translation is CASAWAPYEQYF. The full variable domain, rest sourced from reference TRBV2 and TRBJ2-7, is EPEVTQTPSHQVTQMGQEVILRCVPISNHLYFYWYRQILGQKVEFLVSFYNNEISEKSEIFDDQFSVERPDGSNFTLKIRSTKLEDSAMYFCASAWAPYEQYFGPGTRLTVT.

This sequence joins TRBV13 and TRBJ1-6; the D gene is possibly TRBD1 (5 bases). The germline V gene has CDR1 PRHDT and CDR2 FYEKMQ (reference sequence). CDR3 length: 15 amino acids. V was clipped by 3 bases and J by 0 bases, with 6 bases between them. The CDR3 sequence: CASSFRDSYNSPLHF. The CDR3 DNA follows: TGTGCCAGCAGCTTCAGGGACTCCTATAATTCACCCCTCCACTTT.

The J gene is TRBJ1-1, the V gene TRBV5-1; no clear D. Trimming took 4 bases from V and 4 from J, leaving 5 bases between them. The CDR3 runs 11 residues. Germline V gene data show CDR1 as SGHRS and CDR2 as YFSETQ. In nucleotides, the CDR3 is TGCGCCAGCAGCCCCTCCACTGAAGCTTTCTTT. Its protein product is CASSPSTEAFF.

On this clone itself: The same CDR3 also results from other DNA sequences found in this sample. This sequence joins TRBV5-1 and TRBJ1-2, with D perhaps TRBD1 (5 bases). The V end lost 2 bases, the J end lost 3 bases, and 8 bases lay between the germline ends. Germline loops: CDR1 SGHRS, CDR2 YFSETQ. The CDR3 is 13 amino acids. CDR3 region: CASSFTGDYGYTF. The DNA for the CDR3 is TGCGCCAGCAGCTTCACAGGCGACTATGGCTACACCTTC.

The gene calls are TRBV10-3 and TRBJ1-5, with a possible D match to TRBD1 (6 bases). Germline V CDR1 and CDR2: ENHRY, SYGVKD. The CDR3 sequence is 15 residues long. With 7 bases removed from V and 5 bases from J, the gap between germline ends came to 18 bases. The CDR3 region is CAIIVSGGLDQPQHF. CDR3 DNA sequence: TGTGCCATCATAGTTTCGGGGGGCCTCGATCAGCCCCAGCATTTT.

V and J are TRBV18 and TRBJ2-3, with 7 bases that match TRBD1. V gave up 3 bases and J gave up 1 base; unmatched junction bases: 7. Germline V CDR1 and CDR2: KGHSH, LQKENI. This CDR3 comprises 16 residues. The CDR3 region is CASSPWTGVGTDTQYF. The CDR3 DNA follows: TGTGCCAGCTCACCCTGGACAGGCGTCGGCACAGATACGCAGTATTTT. Variable domain in full (rest from reference TRBV18 and TRBJ2-3): NAGVMQNPRHLVRRRGQEARLRCSPMKGHSHVYWYRQLPEEGLKFMVYLQKENIIDESGMPKERFSAEFPKEGPSILRIQQVVRGDSAAYFCASSPWTGVGTDTQYFGPGTRLTVL.

The gene calls are TRBV24-1 and TRBJ1-2; D is ambiguous. The CDR3 is made up of 16 amino acids. Deletions cut 3 bases from V and 6 bases from J, with 19 bases between. The germline V gene has CDR1 KGHDR and CDR2 SFDVKD. This CDR3 reads CATSDPQNRRKDGYTF. CDR3 bases: TGTGCCACCAGTGATCCCCAAAATAGGCGGAAGGATGGCTACACCTTC.

In this sample, this clone turned up once. The chain combines TRBV7-6 with TRBJ2-1; 7 nucleotides match TRBD2. V was pared by 5 bases and J by 7 bases, with 14 bases of the junction left unmatched. Germline V gene lookup returns CDR1 SGHVS and CDR2 FNYEAQ. The CDR3 length is 16 residues. In DNA, the CDR3 is TGTGCCAGCAGCCAAGGGGAGGGTGATTTTTGGAATGAGCAGTTCTTC. Encoded protein: CASSQGEGDFWNEQFF.

The genes are TRBV3-1 (or the pseudogene TRBV3-2) and TRBJ2-1; 7 bases match TRBD2. The CDR3 contains 12 residues. The trim removed 7 bases at V and 6 bases at J, leaving 3 bases unmatched. Looked up from germline, CDR1 is LGHDT and CDR2 is YNNKEL (reference sequence). CDR3 loop: CASISGGNEQFF. CDR3 nucleotides: TGTGCCAGCATTTCGGGGGGCAATGAGCAGTTCTTC.

The chain is built from TRBV7-2 and TRBJ2-7; TRBD1 agrees at 7 bases. Trimming took 7 bases from V and 4 from J; bases not matched to a gene: 13. Germline lookup yields CDR1 SGHTA and CDR2 FQGNSA. This CDR3 has 15 residues. The CDR3 here is CASTQISGTEYEQYF. The CDR3 region has the DNA TGTGCCAGCACCCAAATCTCGGGGACAGAATACGAGCAGTACTTC.

The rearrangement links TRBV11-2 to TRBJ1-6, with 7 bases that match TRBD1. The CDR3 is 15 amino acids. Germline CDR1 is SGHAT and CDR2 is FQNNGV. The V gene end was trimmed by 5 bases and the J gene end by 7 bases; junction bases not matched to a gene: 8. CDR3: CASSLSTGPNSPLHF. For the CDR3, the DNA is TGTGCCAGCAGCCTATCGACAGGGCCAAATTCACCCCTCCACTTT.

V gene TRBV5-6 combines with J gene TRBJ2-3, with 11 bases aligning to TRBD1. The J segment lost 5 bases and the V segment lost 3 bases, leaving 2 bases of the junction unmatched. The CDR3 contains 14 residues. Germline V lookup: CDR1 SGHDT, CDR2 YYEEEE. This CDR3 is CASSSDRGLDTQYF. In nucleotides, the CDR3 is TGTGCCAGCAGCTCGGACAGGGGGCTAGATACGCAGTATTTT.

CDR3 protein: CASAMTSGGTDTQYF. The CDR3 DNA reads as TGTGCTAGTGCCATGACTAGCGGGGGGACAGATACGCAGTATTTT. The V call is TRBV12-5, the J call TRBJ2-3, with 13 bases matching TRBD2. CDR1 is LGHNT and CDR2 is FRNRAP in the germline V gene. This CDR3 is built from 15 residues. The trim removed 7 bases at V and 3 bases at J, leaving 4 bases unmatched.

This clone occurred once. The chain has TRBV5-1 and TRBJ2-3, with D uncertain. Trimming cost V 4 bases and J 6 bases, with 6 bases left between them. Germline V gene data show CDR1 as SGHRS and CDR2 as YFSETQ. This CDR3 is 11 amino acids long. In DNA, the CDR3 is TGCGCCAGCAGCCTCTCCGATACGCAGTATTTT. It is translated as CASSLSDTQYF.

The V gene is TRBV9, the J gene TRBJ2-2; 10 bases align to TRBD2. The CDR3 covers 16 residues. Germline CDR1 SGDLS, CDR2 YYNGEE. Trimming removed 2 bases from V and 5 bases from J; junction bases left unmatched: 6. Here the CDR3 reads CASSVPGTSVTGELFF. In DNA form, the CDR3 reads TGTGCCAGCAGCGTCCCCGGGACTAGCGTTACCGGGGAGCTGTTTTTT.

The chain uses TRBV9 and TRBJ1-3; D unresolved. This CDR3 contains 13 residues. Trimming removed 2 bases from V and 8 bases from J, with 11 bases in between. The V gene's germline CDR1 is SGDLS and CDR2 YYNGEE. The CDR3 spells CASSVYLGDTIYF. CDR3 DNA: TGTGCCAGCAGCGTTTACCTGGGAGACACCATATATTTT.

The V and J genes are TRBV2 and TRBJ2-1; a possible D gene is TRBD1 (5 bases). The germline V gene encodes CDR1 SNHLY and CDR2 FYNNEI. There are 15 residues in the CDR3. The V gene lost 7 bases and the J gene lost 1 base, with 14 bases spanning the gap. The CDR3 nucleotides read TGTGCCAGCACGACTCAGGACATTTCCTACAATGAGCAGTTCTTC. Residues: CASTTQDISYNEQFF.

CDR3 protein: CASSPRTGTTGELFF. Here the CDR3 DNA reads TGTGCCAGCAGCCCACGGACAGGGACCACCGGGGAGCTGTTTTTT. This chain uses TRBV9 with TRBJ2-2; TRBD1 matches 8 bases. The CDR3 is 15 residues long. Germline assignment: CDR1 SGDLS and CDR2 YYNGEE. The ends lost 4 bases at V and 4 bases at J; junction bases unmatched: 6.

The chain is built from TRBV19 and TRBJ1-5, with a weak D call TRBD1 (5 bases). Trimming cost V 3 bases and J 0 bases, with 18 bases left between them. Germline CDR1 is LNHDA and CDR2 is SQIVND (reference sequence). This CDR3 spans 18 amino acids. This chain's CDR3 is CASSIGHRIWFSNQPQHF. The DNA for the CDR3 is TGTGCCAGTAGTATCGGGCACAGGATTTGGTTTAGCAATCAGCCCCAGCATTTT.

The rearrangement links TRBV4-1 to TRBJ1-2; 7 bases agree with TRBD1. CDR3 length: 14 amino acids. V lost 4 bases, J lost 4 bases, and 6 bases stayed unmatched. Germline V gives CDR1 MGHRA, CDR2 YSYEKL. The CDR3 protein is CASSLDRTFYGYTF. CDR3 in DNA: TGCGCCAGCAGCCTGGACAGGACCTTCTATGGCTACACCTTC.

The V gene is TRBV9, the J gene TRBJ1-2; 8 bases map to TRBD1. CDR3 length: 13 amino acids. Losses at the gene ends were 6 bases for V and 7 bases for J; bases not matched to a gene: 8. Germline CDR1 is SGDLS and CDR2 is YYNGEE. CDR3 coding DNA: TGTGCCAGCACCTCAGGGGGCCACAGTGGCTACACCTTC. This codes for CASTSGGHSGYTF.